The next 20 T cell receptor beta chains were all read from a single sample in a study of post-analysis software for immune sequencing data. Included in the TCR beta cDNA libraries were unique molecular identifiers. TCRdb processed the PCR reads anew with MiXCR; each CDR3 protein has one entry. The sample holds a few hundred thousand distinct CDR3 sequences; roughly 45% are singletons and the top ten take 9% to 13%. Study results and caveats: Patients had higher frequencies than controls of about five TRBV segments, including TRBV5-6, TRBV5-1 and TRBV20-1.

Antigens for these TCRs are unknown. The sample was blood. These receptors were obtained from a girl under 18 with multiple sclerosis.

This clonotype appeared once. The rearrangement uses TRBV7-9 and TRBJ2-3; D uncertain. This CDR3 contains 15 residues. V was trimmed by 4 bases and J by 3 bases, leaving 14 bases between them. Per the germline V gene, CDR1 is SEHNR and CDR2 is FQNEAQ (reference sequence). Here the CDR3 reads CASSSAVSFTDTQYF. For the CDR3, the DNA is TGTGCCAGCAGCTCCGCCGTCTCTTTTACAGATACGCAGTATTTT.

V is TRBV7-8 and J is TRBJ2-1, with a tentative D call TRBD2 (5 bases). The CDR3 sequence is 18 residues long. Germline V lookup: CDR1 SGHVS, CDR2 FQNEAQ. V was cut by 7 bases and J by 0 bases, with 22 bases left in between. CDR3 bases: TGTGCCAGCAACATAAGAATCGCGAGGGCGAGCTCCTACAATGAGCAGTTCTTC. It is translated as CASNIRIARASSYNEQFF.

The V and J genes are TRBV7-3 and TRBJ2-1; 8 bases agree with TRBD2. Germline CDR1 and CDR2: SGHTA and FQGTGA. V dropped 6 bases and J dropped 8; count of bases not matched to a gene: 12. CDR3 length equals 15 residues. The CDR3 reads CASRASGGPGHEQFF. CDR3 nucleotides: TGTGCCAGCAGAGCTTCGGGAGGGCCGGGCCATGAGCAGTTCTTC. Complete variable domain (other parts from reference TRBV7-3 and TRBJ2-1): GAGVSQTPSNKVTEKGKYVELRCDPISGHTALYWYRQSLGQGPEFLIYFQGTGAADDSGLPNDRFFAVRPEGSVSTLKIQRTERGDSAVYLCASRASGGPGHEQFFGPGTRLTVL.

This clonotype came up once. This chain links TRBV20-1 with TRBJ2-3, with 15 bases lining up with TRBD2. CDR1 is DFQATT, CDR2 SNEGSKA, per germline (reference sequence). The V gene end was trimmed by 6 bases and the J gene end by 4 bases; junction bases not matched to a gene: 14. The CDR3 is made up of 18 amino acids. CDR3 in DNA: TGCAGTGCCACTAGACAGGGCTGGACTAGCGGGAGGGCAGATACGCAGTATTTT. Residues: CSATRQGWTSGRADTQYF.

V is TRBV20-1 and J is TRBJ2-7; D unclear. The CDR3 is made up of 16 amino acids. Trimming pared 0 bases from V and 5 bases from J, leaving 20 bases between. Germline-derived CDR1 and CDR2 are DFQATT and SNEGSKA (reference sequence). CDR3 in DNA: TGCAGTGCTAGAGATGTTTCACGCCTAGAAGGGAACGAGCAGTACTTC. The encoded protein is CSARDVSRLEGNEQYF.

This clonotype was recorded a few times. The chain's CDR3 is CASSQVRASGNYNEQFF. CDR3 DNA sequence: TGCGCCAGCAGCCAAGTGCGGGCATCCGGGAACTACAATGAGCAGTTCTTC. The chain is built from TRBV4-1 and TRBJ2-1; a weak D match, TRBD2 (5 bases). Germline V gene data show CDR1 as MGHRA and CDR2 as YSYEKL. The V gene lost 1 base and the J gene lost 3 bases, with 16 bases spanning the gap. The CDR3 sequence is 17 residues long.

The chain links TRBV3-1 to TRBJ2-1, with D possibly TRBD2 on 5 matching bases. Trimming pared 1 base from V and 4 bases from J, leaving 14 bases between. This CDR3 contains 16 residues. Germline CDR1 LGHDT, CDR2 YNNKEL (reference sequence). The CDR3 coding sequence is TGTGCCAGCAGCCAAGGGGTGGGAGTAAGGTACAATGAGCAGTTCTTC. Residues: CASSQGVGVRYNEQFF.

This clonotype occurred a few times. The chain combines TRBV28 with TRBJ2-1; 9 bases are shared with TRBD2. The V gene's germline CDR1 is MDHEN and CDR2 SYDVKM. With V trimmed by 3 bases and J by 10 bases, 13 bases remained unmatched. The CDR3 sequence is 16 residues long. The CDR3 nucleotides are TGTGCCAGCAGTTTGGTAGGTCTAGCGGGGCCCGGGGAGCAGTTCTTC. It is translated as CASSLVGLAGPGEQFF.

There are a few counts of this clonotype. V usage is TRBV6-5 and J usage is TRBJ2-1; 8 bases line up with TRBD1. V shed 0 bases and J 9 bases; nucleotides not matched to a gene: 16. Germline CDR1 MNHEY, CDR2 SVGAGI. The CDR3 extends over 18 amino acids. CDR3 amino acids: CASSYSVDRASSGAEQFF. The CDR3 region has the DNA TGTGCCAGCAGTTACTCAGTGGACAGGGCGTCTTCCGGGGCTGAGCAGTTCTTC.

The chain combines TRBV29-1 with TRBJ1-1; unclear D gene. CDR1 and CDR2 from the germline V gene are SQVTM and ANQGSEA. Trimming pared 5 bases from V and 12 bases from J, leaving 19 bases between. The CDR3 runs to 12 residues. This CDR3 is CSVQSTSVVTFF. The CDR3 nucleotides are TGCAGCGTTCAGTCAACGAGCGTGGTAACTTTCTTT.

This rearrangement joins TRBV10-2 to TRBJ2-5, with D uncertain. Trimming left V 8 bases short and J 1 base short, with 8 bases between. Germline CDR1 WSHSY, CDR2 SAAADI. The CDR3 runs 12 residues. The CDR3, as DNA: TGCGCCAGCTCAAGTCGCCAAGAGACCCAGTACTTC. Amino acids: CASSSRQETQYF.

V and J are TRBV7-2 and TRBJ1-5; D gene ambiguous. V dropped 0 bases and J dropped 9 bases, with 9 bases sitting between them. The germline CDR1 and CDR2 sequences are SGHTA and FQGNSA. The CDR3 is 13 residues long. CDR3 DNA sequence: TGTGCCAGCAGCTTAGCGCCCTCCACGCCCCAGCATTTT. Its translation: CASSLAPSTPQHF. Filled out from reference TRBV7-2 and TRBJ1-5, the complete variable domain reads GAGVSQSPSNKVTEKGKDVELRCDPISGHTALYWYRQSLGQGLEFLIYFQGNSAPDKSGLPSDRFSAERTGGSVSTLTIQRTQQEDSAVYLCASSLAPSTPQHFGDGTRLSIL.

The chain combines TRBV7-8 with TRBJ2-5, with TRBD1 matching over 9 bases. CDR3 length: 17 residues. Germline V CDR1 and CDR2: SGHVS, FQNEAQ. The V segment lost 6 bases and the J segment 9 bases; nucleotides outside the gene matches: 20. As DNA, the CDR3 is TGTGCCAGCAGGCGAAGGCGGACAGGGGCGTTGGGGGAGGCCCAGTACTTC. Encoded protein: CASRRRRTGALGEAQYF.

This clonotype was found once. This chain joins TRBV3-1 and TRBJ2-5; a weak D match, TRBD1 (5 bases). The V gene's germline CDR1 is LGHDT and CDR2 YNNKEL (reference sequence). The CDR3 runs to 14 residues. The V gene lost 1 base and the J gene lost 11 bases, with 17 bases spanning the gap. The CDR3, as DNA: TGTGCCAGCAGCCAAGCTCAGGGCGCCTACGGGCAGTACTTC. This encodes CASSQAQGAYGQYF.

This clonotype was counted a few times. The rearrangement uses TRBV9 and TRBJ2-7; 9 bases line up with TRBD1. The CDR3 has 18 amino acids. V trimming: 1 base; J trimming: 5 bases; junction bases outside the gene matches: 16. From germline, CDR1 is SGDLS and CDR2 YYNGEE. The CDR3 protein is CASSVSITGQGTVNEQYF. DNA of the CDR3: TGTGCCAGCAGCGTAAGTATTACGGGACAGGGAACGGTGAACGAGCAGTACTTC.

This clonotype was seen more than once but under ten times. The chain links TRBV6-5 to TRBJ1-5; no clear D. V lost 6 bases to trimming and J lost 5 bases, with 14 bases between them. The germline V gene encodes CDR1 MNHEY and CDR2 SVGAGI. CDR3 length: 14 residues. CDR3 nucleotide sequence: TGTGCCAGCAGGGCGGTACAACCTGATCAGCCCCAGCATTTT. As protein: CASRAVQPDQPQHF.

The gene calls are TRBV4-3 and TRBJ2-7; TRBD2 aligns across 7 bases. The DNA end favors TRBJ2-5, so the J call may be wrong. CDR1 is LGHNA and CDR2 is YSLEER in the germline V gene. This CDR3 comprises 16 residues. CDR3 amino acids: CASSPSAGGSGETQYF. The CDR3 DNA follows: TGCGCCAGCAGCCCTTCCGCCGGCGGGAGTGGGGAGACCCAGTACTTC.

This clonotype appeared a few times. The rearrangement joins TRBV4-2 to TRBJ2-7, with TRBD2 identical over 7 bases. The CDR3 extends over 16 amino acids. CDR1 LGHNA and CDR2 YNFKEQ come from the germline V gene. The J segment lost 2 bases and the V segment lost 4 bases, leaving 11 bases of the junction unmatched. The CDR3 protein is CASSREMTGTTYEQYF. The CDR3 bases are TGTGCCAGCAGCCGCGAGATGACCGGGACTACCTACGAGCAGTACTTC.

This clonotype was detected only a few times. The V gene is TRBV9, the J gene TRBJ2-5; TRBD1 might be the D (5 bases). The CDR3 covers 12 residues. Per germline, CDR1 SGDLS and CDR2 YYNGEE. V lost 4 bases to trimming and J lost 5 bases, with 9 bases between them. The CDR3 bases are TGTGCCAGCAGCAAGGCAGGGGAGACCCAGTACTTC. Its protein product is CASSKAGETQYF. Based on the CDR3 plus reference TRBV9 and TRBJ2-5, the full variable domain is DSGVTQTPKHLITATGQRVTLRCSPRSGDLSVYWYQQSLDQGLQFLIQYYNGEERAKGNILERFSAQQFPDLHSELNLSSLELGDSALYFCASSKAGETQYFGPGTRLLVL.

The chain recombines TRBV29-1 with TRBJ2-3; the D gene is possibly TRBD1 (6 bases). V was clipped by 5 bases and J by 5 bases, with 20 bases between them. From germline, CDR1 is SQVTM and CDR2 ANQGSEA. This CDR3 has 15 residues. This chain's CDR3 is CSVIIPGQSGDTQYF. CDR3 bases: TGCAGCGTTATAATACCGGGACAAAGCGGAGATACGCAGTATTTT.